The source of this T cell receptor beta chain is a study of blood T cells in healthy people across ages. Combining a sample-barcoded 5' primer with a J-beta primer mix, a second PCR ran for roughly 7 to 12 cycles. TCRdb reprocessed the 5' RACE reads with MiXCR, giving one entry per CDR3 protein. The sample records 450,000 to 700,000 distinct CDR3 sequences, roughly a quarter being singletons. The CDR3 runs to 13 residues. V was clipped by 7 bases and J by 4 bases; unmatched bases: 5. CDR1 MNHNS and CDR2 SASEGT come from the germline V gene. The chain uses TRBV6-1 and TRBJ1-2, with 8 positions matching TRBD1. The clonotype originates from a woman aged 70-85 years in good health. The sample was blood. The DNA for the CDR3 is TGTGCCAGCATCGAAACAGGGGGCTATGGCTACACCTTC. Translating it yields CASIETGGYGYTF.